The clone carrying this TCR beta chain was picked up many times. There are 15 residues in the CDR3. In germline, CDR1 is SEHNR, CDR2 FQNEAQ (reference sequence). V lost 1 base to trimming and J lost 0 bases; unmatched junction nucleotides: 3. The time point: patch test 2, 6 weeks after DPC sensitization. The sample's treatment: therapeutic diphenylcyclopropenone sensitization with weekly scalp DPC. This entry belongs to a study of human T cells and chemical hapten exposure. MiXCR, run by TCRdb on the RACE reads, gives a single entry per CDR3 protein. The table lists around 100,000 distinct CDR3 sequences, over 9.5% of them singletons.

The chain has TRBV7-9 and TRBJ2-7, with 7 bases aligning to TRBD1. The sample in question was whole blood, obtained in connection with sensitization to the hapten diphenylcyclopropenone (DPC). The receptor was derived from a woman between 40 and 55 years old with alopecia areata. Some clones in this sample may be carry-over from other donors' samples. CDR3 in amino acids: CASSLEGGNSYEQYF. CDR3 DNA sequence: TGTGCCAGCAGCTTAGAAGGGGGCAACTCCTACGAGCAGTACTTC.